This TCR beta chain was profiled in a study of shared clonotypes between healthy human individuals. Study conclusions and caveats: Around 5% was the fraction of naive CD4 clonotypes found shared across a few donors.

A note on this clone: What it binds is not known.

Here immunoSEQ multiplex PCR was the method, and the copy in TCRdb shows in-frame clones only, minus some. The sample has a few million clones; roughly 90% are singletons. V was shortened by 5 bases and J by 1 base, with 21 bases between the two germline ends. The CDR3 totals 17 residues. Germline CDR1 and CDR2: SGHAT and FQNNGV. The receptor was derived from a man younger than 35 in good health. Some clones in this sample may be carry-over from other donors' samples. The sequencing sample was made of naive CD4+ T cells from PBMCs. The subset is: CD45RA+ positively selected. This sequence joins TRBV11-2 and TRBJ2-7, with D perhaps matching TRBD1 or TRBD2 (6 bases each). CDR3 sequence: CASSVLRGGGSSYEQYF. In DNA form, the CDR3 reads TGTGCCAGCAGCGTTCTCAGAGGGGGAGGTAGTTCCTACGAGCAGTACTTC.